Following are 5 T cell receptor beta chains from one sample sequenced in a study of glioma-infiltrating T cells. Using RNA template, CDR3s of TCR alpha and beta were amplified with iRepertoire arm-PCR. TCRdb passed the multiplex PCR reads through MiXCR, listing each CDR3 protein once. Of more than 350,000 distinct CDR3 sequences in the sample, roughly 41% were seen once. Material: glioma tissue, nonneoplastic brain tissue, or PBMCs (not recorded which). Receptors originate from a human donor with low-grade glioma or glioblastoma, undergoing nonglioma brain surgery, or in good health (not recorded which).

This clonotype occurred many times. The CDR3 reads CSARLWTGGNTEAFF. For the CDR3, the DNA is TGCAGTGCTAGATTGTGGACAGGAGGGAACACTGAAGCTTTCTTT. This chain joins TRBV20-1 and TRBJ1-1; 7 bases agree with TRBD1. This CDR3 has 15 amino acids. Germline V gene sequence: CDR1 DFQATT, CDR2 SNEGSKA (reference sequence). The V gene end was trimmed by 2 bases and the J gene end by 1 base; junction bases not matched to a gene: 7.

This CDR3 reads CSARGDRALYEQYV. DNA of the CDR3: TGCAGTGCCCGAGGAGACAGGGCCCTATACGAGCAGTACGTC. The chain uses TRBV20-1 and TRBJ2-7, with TRBD1 matching 7 bases. Germline V gene sequence: CDR1 DFQATT, CDR2 SNEGSKA (reference sequence). The CDR3 has 14 amino acids. V was pared by 6 bases and J by 4 bases, with 12 bases of the junction left unmatched.

This clonotype occurred a few times. The J gene is TRBJ1-2, the V gene TRBV12-3 or TRBV12-4, with D unresolved. The CDR3 consists of 11 residues. The V end was cut by 3 bases, the J end by 8 bases, with 7 bases between. In DNA, the CDR3 is TGTGCCAGCAGTTTCGACGTGGGCTACACCTTC. Its translation: CASSFDVGYTF.

The rearrangement uses TRBV20-1 and TRBJ2-4, with D unresolved. This CDR3 comprises 12 residues. Trimming stripped 5 bases from V and 4 bases from J, with 9 bases between. CDR1 and CDR2 (germline): DFQATT, SNEGSKA (reference sequence). The CDR3 is CSAPKAKNIQYF. In DNA, the CDR3 is TGCAGTGCTCCGAAAGCTAAAAACATTCAGTACTTC.

This clonotype was seen a handful of times. This chain links TRBV7-6 with TRBJ2-7; unclear D gene. Germline CDR1 reads SGHVS; CDR2 reads FNYEAQ. The CDR3 covers 13 residues. Trimming shortened V by 2 bases and J by 1 base, and 6 bases separated the two germline ends. In DNA, the CDR3 is TGTGCCAGCAGCTTATTGCAGTCCTACGAGCAGTACTTC. It is translated as CASSLLQSYEQYF.